The 11 T cell receptor beta chains given below trace back to one sample, sequenced in a study of T cells after yellow fever vaccination. Each CDR3 protein is one row after TCRdb ran MiXCR on the 5' RACE reads. Among 550,000 to 750,000 distinct CDR3 sequences listed, about 13% were seen once. The source material was PBMCs, sampled on the day of the yellow fever booster vaccination. Receptors were obtained from a man aged 30 to 39 who received the YFV17D yellow fever vaccine.

The chain carries TRBV4-2 and TRBJ2-3, with 7 nucleotides matching TRBD1. Looked up from germline, CDR1 is LGHNA and CDR2 is YNFKEQ. The CDR3 spans 14 residues. V trimming: 3 bases; J trimming: 5 bases; junction bases outside the gene matches: 5. The CDR3 region is CASSQVQGLDTQYF. The CDR3 DNA follows: TGTGCCAGCAGCCAGGTACAGGGGCTAGATACGCAGTATTTT.

J is TRBJ2-2 and V is TRBV29-1, with a possible D match to TRBD2 (6 bases). V lost 3 bases and J 0 bases, leaving 11 bases between the germline ends. From germline, CDR1 is SQVTM and CDR2 ANQGSEA. The CDR3 sequence is 15 residues long. CDR3 nucleotide sequence: TGCAGCGTTGATAGTAGCGGAGCGAACACCGGGGAGCTGTTTTTT. Translating it yields CSVDSSGANTGELFF.

The rearrangement uses TRBV18 and TRBJ1-5, with 8 nucleotides matching TRBD1. The CDR3 runs to 14 residues. Unmatched junction bases numbered 4, after V lost 3 bases and J lost 6 bases. Germline V lookup: CDR1 KGHSH, CDR2 LQKENI. The CDR3 DNA sequence: TGTGCCAGCTCACCCGGACAGGGTACTCAGCCCCAGCATTTT. Translated: CASSPGQGTQPQHF.

The rearrangement links TRBV24-1 to TRBJ2-5; D ambiguous. Germline V lookup: CDR1 KGHDR, CDR2 SFDVKD. CDR3 length equals 14 residues. With 1 base removed from V and 3 bases from J, the gap between germline ends came to 8 bases. CDR3 in amino acids: CATSDFGSKETQYF. The DNA of the CDR3 is TGTGCCACCAGTGATTTCGGTTCGAAAGAGACCCAGTACTTC.

This clonotype was counted a few times. The gene calls are TRBV20-1 and TRBJ2-7; D gene unclear. Germline CDR1 is DFQATT and CDR2 is SNEGSKA (reference sequence). V gave up 7 bases and J gave up 2 bases, with 9 bases separating them. This CDR3 comprises 11 residues. The CDR3 protein is CSGAQTYEQYF. In nucleotides, the CDR3 is TGCAGTGGGGCGCAGACCTACGAGCAGTACTTC.

The chain carries TRBV6-2 or TRBV6-3 and TRBJ2-5; 8 bases are a match to TRBD1. This CDR3 has 15 amino acids. Germline values: CDR1 MNHEY, CDR2 SVGEGT. The J segment lost 6 bases and the V segment lost 0 bases, leaving 6 bases of the junction unmatched. The CDR3 reads CASSYSQGALKTQYF. The CDR3 DNA reads as TGTGCCAGCAGTTACTCTCAGGGGGCGTTGAAGACCCAGTACTTC.

This clonotype was seen a few times. The chain is built from TRBV5-1 and TRBJ1-4; D gene ambiguous. CDR1 SGHRS and CDR2 YFSETQ come from the germline V gene. The V gene lost 0 bases and the J gene lost 8 bases, with 11 bases spanning the gap. The length of the CDR3 is 14 residues. The CDR3 coding sequence is TGCGCCAGCAGCTTGGCTGGGTCAGTGGAAAAACTGTTTTTT. It is translated as CASSLAGSVEKLFF.

The gene calls are TRBV29-1 and TRBJ2-1; D gene unclear. The V gene lost 4 bases and the J gene lost 2 bases, with 12 bases spanning the gap. This CDR3 is built from 14 residues. The germline CDR1 and CDR2 sequences are SQVTM and ANQGSEA. The CDR3 protein is CSVALLSTYNEQFF. CDR3 sequence (DNA): TGCAGCGTTGCCCTCCTCAGTACCTACAATGAGCAGTTCTTC.

This clonotype was observed at least ten times. The CDR3 sequence is CASSPGRTTFSTDTQYF. The CDR3 DNA follows: TGTGCCAGCAGCCCGGGACGTACTACGTTTTCCACAGATACGCAGTATTTT. This chain joins TRBV3-1 and TRBJ2-3; D tentatively reads TRBD1 or TRBD2 (5 bases each). From germline, CDR1 is LGHDT and CDR2 YNNKEL (reference sequence). V lost 4 bases and J lost 2, with 19 bases in between. This CDR3 has 17 amino acids.

The sample holds a few counts of this clonotype. This rearrangement joins TRBV5-5 to TRBJ2-3; 9 nucleotides match TRBD2. CDR1 and CDR2 (germline): SGHKS, YYEKEE (reference sequence). V lost 1 base, J lost 2 bases, and 5 bases stayed unmatched. The CDR3 is made up of 16 amino acids. In DNA, the CDR3 is TGTGCCAGCAGCTTGCTTAGCGGGGGAGTCACAGATACGCAGTATTTT. Its protein is CASSLLSGGVTDTQYF. Full variable domain (outside the CDR3, taken from reference TRBV5-5 and TRBJ2-3): DAGVTQSPTHLIKTRGQQVTLRCSPISGHKSVSWYQQVLGQGPQFIFQYYEKEERGRGNFPDRFSARQFPNYSSELNVNALLLGDSALYLCASSLLSGGVTDTQYFGPGTRLTVL.

This clonotype was picked up many times. The chain carries TRBV7-9 and TRBJ1-2; weak D call: TRBD1 (6 bases). V was cut by 6 bases and J by 2 bases, with 10 bases left in between. The CDR3 extends over 13 amino acids. Per the germline V gene, CDR1 is SEHNR and CDR2 is FQNEAQ (reference sequence). CDR3 DNA sequence: TGTGCCAGCAGTCGGACAGCGAACTATGGCTACACCTTC. Translating it yields CASSRTANYGYTF.